One and the same sample provided the 16 T cell receptor beta chains below, sequenced in a study of blood T cell repertoires in COVID-19. Produced via immunoSEQ multiplex PCR; TCRdb's table is partial and in-frame only. The table includes roughly 60,000 clones, approximately 88% detected once. Sequencing was done on a sample of peripheral blood. Receptor source: a man aged 50-59 years with active COVID-19.

In this sample, this clone turned up a few times. The rearrangement links TRBV3-1 (or the pseudogene TRBV3-2) to TRBJ2-7, with TRBD1 as a possible D gene (6 bases). CDR1 is LGHDT and CDR2 is YNNKEL in the germline V gene (reference sequence). This CDR3 has 14 residues. Trimming took off 4 bases at V and 1 base at J, with 11 bases between the two ends. CDR3 loop: CASSPYQGSYEQYF. The CDR3 DNA reads TGTGCCAGCAGCCCCTACCAGGGGTCCTACGAGCAGTACTTC.

The count of this clone is one. The chain has TRBV23-1 and TRBJ1-1; D not resolved. TRBV23-1 is flagged as an ORF with uncertain function. The V end lost 5 bases, the J end lost 5 bases, and 9 bases lay between the germline ends. This CDR3 has 12 residues. The CDR3 nucleotides are TGCGCCAGCAGTATTCGTATGACTGAAGCTTTCTTT. Translation: CASSIRMTEAFF.

This chain links TRBV7-8 with TRBJ1-5; 7 bases agree with TRBD1. J gave up 0 bases and V 2 bases, and 7 bases lay outside the gene matches. The CDR3 spans 17 residues. The germline V gene encodes CDR1 SGHVS and CDR2 FQNEAQ. The CDR3 nucleotides are TGTGCCAGCAGCTTACGGGAGACAGGGCTTAGCAATCAGCCCCAGCATTTT. It yields the protein CASSLRETGLSNQPQHF.

The chain carries TRBV7-2 and TRBJ1-3; 7 bases align to TRBD1. The CDR3 consists of 16 residues. Germline V gene data show CDR1 as SGHTA and CDR2 as FQGNSA. Germline trimming cut 5 bases from V and 3 bases from J; bases unmatched to any gene: 10. CDR3: CASSPNRGGNGNTIYF. In DNA form, the CDR3 reads TGTGCCAGCAGCCCTAACAGGGGTGGGAATGGAAACACCATATATTTT.

The chain joins TRBV29-1 to TRBJ1-3; D unclear. This CDR3 comprises 12 residues. The ends were cut back, 5 bases at V and 2 bases at J, with 7 bases in the middle. Per the germline V gene, CDR1 is SQVTM and CDR2 is ANQGSEA. The chain's CDR3 is CSVTSPGNTIYF. CDR3 DNA sequence: TGCAGCGTTACATCCCCTGGAAACACCATATATTTT.

The chain combines TRBV12-2 with TRBJ1-2. TRBV12-2 counts as a pseudogene. This CDR3 region has 11 residues. The CDR3 region is CASRLRGGYTF. The CDR3 DNA follows: TGTGCAAGTCGCTTAAGAGGTGGCTACACCTTC.

This chain uses TRBV3-1 (or the pseudogene TRBV3-2) with TRBJ1-2; D gene ambiguous. V gave up 1 base and J gave up 7 bases, with 4 bases separating them. Germline assignment: CDR1 LGHDT and CDR2 YNNKEL (reference sequence). This CDR3 contains 11 residues. CDR3 amino acids: CASSQVGGYTF. CDR3 nucleotides: TGTGCCAGCAGCCAAGTCGGTGGCTACACCTTC.

This clone was seen once. The chain has TRBV6-5 and TRBJ1-1; TRBD1 matches 7 bases. The CDR3 length is 13 residues. The ends lost 6 bases at V and 6 bases at J; junction bases unmatched: 7. Germline lookup yields CDR1 MNHEY and CDR2 SVGAGI. CDR3 in DNA: TGTGCCAGCAGCAACGTCAGGGGGTCTGAAGCTTTCTTT. Its translation is CASSNVRGSEAFF.

V is TRBV7-2 and J is TRBJ2-7; possibly TRBD2 for D (5 bases). Deletions cut 6 bases from V and 7 bases from J, with 13 bases between. Germline CDR1 SGHTA, CDR2 FQGNSA. The CDR3 sequence is 12 residues long. The CDR3 sequence: CASRTPAGEQYF. CDR3 sequence (DNA): TGTGCCAGCAGGACCCCGGCGGGTGAGCAGTACTTC.

The chain couples TRBV3-1 (or the pseudogene TRBV3-2) to TRBJ1-2; possibly TRBD1 for D (5 bases). Deletions cut 5 bases from V and 7 bases from J, with 11 bases between. CDR3 length: 12 residues. The germline gives CDR1 LGHDT, CDR2 YNNKEL (reference sequence). The CDR3 here is CASSYAGGGYTF. DNA for the CDR3: TGTGCCAGCAGCTACGCGGGGGGTGGCTACACCTTC.

Points on this clone: The same CDR3 arises from other DNA sequences in this sample as well. The V and J genes are TRBV2 and TRBJ1-4; TRBD1 might be the D (5 bases). The CDR3 consists of 13 residues. Per the germline V gene, CDR1 is SNHLY and CDR2 is FYNNEI. Trimming removed 5 bases at V and 2 bases at J, with 6 bases between. CDR3 DNA: TGTGCCAGCAGTCGGGGGACTAATGAAAAACTGTTTTTT. It encodes CASSRGTNEKLFF.

The V call is TRBV4-1, the J call TRBJ2-1; D might be TRBD2 (6 bases). Germline assignment: CDR1 MGHRA and CDR2 YSYEKL. CDR3 length equals 16 residues. V lost 1 base, J lost 10 bases, and 20 bases lay in between. The CDR3 bases are TGCGCCAGCAGCCAAGGATGGTTGGTACCAAGCGGGGAGCAGTTCTTC. It specifies CASSQGWLVPSGEQFF.

The V and J genes are TRBV29-1 and TRBJ1-1, with TRBD1 matching 7 bases. CDR1 is SQVTM and CDR2 is ANQGSEA in the germline V gene. CDR3 size: 11 residues. Trimming cost V 7 bases and J 4 bases; bases outside gene matches: 3. The CDR3 protein is CSGQGVTEAFF. The CDR3 DNA sequence: TGCAGCGGACAGGGTGTCACTGAAGCTTTCTTT.

The V gene is TRBV7-2, the J gene TRBJ2-7, with D uncertain. Germline V gene data show CDR1 as SGHTA and CDR2 as FQGNSA. Trimming removed 5 bases at V and 6 bases at J, with 14 bases between. The CDR3 length is 13 residues. CDR3 DNA: TGTGCCAGCAGCCCCAATGGCCCCCGCGAGCAGTACTTC. Translating gives CASSPNGPREQYF.

V is TRBV5-1 and J is TRBJ2-1; maybe TRBD2 (6 bases). Trimming shortened V by 6 bases and J by 0 bases, and 19 bases separated the two germline ends. Germline loops: CDR1 SGHRS, CDR2 YFSETQ. The CDR3 runs 17 residues. The CDR3 is CASNPAGTGSSYNEQFF. DNA of the CDR3: TGCGCCAGCAACCCCGCGGGAACGGGGAGCTCCTACAATGAGCAGTTCTTC. Variable domain in full (rest from reference TRBV5-1 and TRBJ2-1): KAGVTQTPRYLIKTRGQQVTLSCSPISGHRSVSWYQQTPGQGLQFLFEYFSETQRNKGNFPGRFSGRQFSNSRSEMNVSTLELGDSALYLCASNPAGTGSSYNEQFFGPGTRLTVL.

J is TRBJ2-5 and V is TRBV30, with D possibly matching TRBD1 (6 bases). Trimming removed 4 bases at V and 7 bases at J, with 25 bases between. The CDR3 runs 16 residues. Germline CDR1 reads GTSNPN; CDR2 reads SVGIG (reference sequence). CDR3 residues: CAWTTGLGESRGTQYF. In DNA, the CDR3 is TGTGCCTGGACTACAGGGTTAGGCGAGTCGAGAGGGACCCAGTACTTC.